These 10 T cell receptor beta chains came from one sample sequenced in a study of Ad26.COV2.S vaccination and SARS-CoV-2 variants. The data were produced by immunoSEQ multiplex PCR, yet TCRdb's version contains in-frame clones alone and is incomplete. The table shows some 450,000 clones, with around 90% occurring only once. Stated treatment: around 19 received Ad26.COV2.S at low or high dose, single or two shots; a few received placebo; per-sample allocation not given. Sample collection was performed on day 63 after the first vaccine or placebo injection. Source: peripheral blood, taken in a trial of Ad26.COV2.S vaccine versus placebo. All receptors derive from a person between 18 and 60 years old who received the Ad26.COV2.S COVID-19 vaccine or a placebo.

This chain joins TRBV24-1 and TRBJ1-2; a possible D gene is TRBD1 (6 bases). V was trimmed by 3 bases and J by 6 bases, leaving 10 bases between them. CDR1 KGHDR and CDR2 SFDVKD come from the germline V gene. The CDR3 has 13 amino acids. CDR3: CATSDAGVDGYTF. Written as DNA, the CDR3 is TGTGCCACCAGTGATGCAGGGGTGGATGGCTACACCTTC.

This clone was observed once. CDR3 residues: CASSTSYREPGELFF. The CDR3 DNA follows: TGTGCCAGCAGTACATCCTACAGGGAGCCCGGGGAGCTGTTTTTT. The chain employs TRBV28 and TRBJ2-2; D possibly corresponds to TRBD1 (6 bases). There are 15 residues in the CDR3. Looked up from germline, CDR1 is MDHEN and CDR2 is SYDVKM. With 5 bases removed from V and 6 bases from J, the gap between germline ends came to 16 bases.

This rearrangement joins TRBV20-1 to TRBJ2-5, with a weak D call TRBD1 (6 bases). The V gene lost 0 bases and the J gene lost 10 bases, with 9 bases spanning the gap. Germline V gene sequence: CDR1 DFQATT, CDR2 SNEGSKA (reference sequence). CDR3 length: 11 amino acids. The CDR3 protein is CSARDWGLQYF. The DNA of the CDR3 is TGCAGTGCTAGAGATTGGGGGCTCCAGTACTTC.

V usage is TRBV6-5 and J usage is TRBJ2-7, with 7 bases fitting TRBD2. The CDR3 length is 15 residues. CDR1 and CDR2 (germline): MNHEY, SVGAGI. The J segment lost 6 bases and the V segment lost 6 bases, leaving 14 bases of the junction unmatched. DNA of the CDR3: TGTGCCAGCAGCCCGGGGCGGGAGAGTTTTTTCGAGCAGTACTTC. Residues: CASSPGRESFFEQYF.

The chain employs TRBV4-1 and TRBJ1-2; D is ambiguous. Trimming removed 2 bases at V and 5 bases at J, with 15 bases between. CDR3 length equals 15 residues. The germline V gene has CDR1 MGHRA and CDR2 YSYEKL. The CDR3 protein is CASSQTTASGYGYTF. Written as DNA, the CDR3 is TGCGCCAGCAGCCAAACTACAGCTTCGGGGTATGGCTACACCTTC.

In this sample, this clone turned up once. The chain employs TRBV6-2 or TRBV6-3 and TRBJ2-4, with D possibly matching TRBD1 (5 bases). Germline V gene lookup returns CDR1 MNHEY and CDR2 SVGEGT. The V end lost 2 bases, the J end lost 9 bases, and 11 bases lay between the germline ends. The CDR3 loop spans 13 amino acids. The CDR3 is CASSYAGMSIQYF. The CDR3 nucleotides read TGTGCCAGCAGTTACGCAGGGATGTCCATTCAGTACTTC.

This clone was recorded at least ten times. At one boundary the junction diverges from the germline segment, which might be a read error. Distinct nucleotide sequences in the sample also encode this CDR3. V gene TRBV5-1 combines with J gene TRBJ2-1; no reliable D call. The CDR3 runs 11 residues. The germline CDR1 and CDR2 sequences are SGHRS and YFSETQ. The DNA of the CDR3 is TGCGCCAGCAGTTTGGGTGGTGAGCAGTTCTTC. The encoded protein is CASSLGGEQFF.

V and J are TRBV19 and TRBJ2-7; no reliable D call. Germline CDR1 is LNHDA and CDR2 is SQIVND (reference sequence). CDR3 length: 13 residues. V was trimmed by 0 bases and J by 3 bases, leaving 6 bases between them. The CDR3 sequence is CASSIEVFYEQYF. The CDR3 coding sequence is TGTGCCAGTAGTATAGAGGTCTTCTACGAGCAGTACTTC.

This clone was counted a single time. This chain uses TRBV12-5 with TRBJ2-1; TRBD2 agrees at 9 bases. Germline-derived CDR1 and CDR2 are LGHNT and FRNRAP. This CDR3 region has 15 residues. The trim removed 4 bases at V and 5 bases at J, leaving 6 bases unmatched. The CDR3 reads CASGYSAGGNNEQFF. CDR3 coding DNA: TGTGCTAGTGGTTATTCAGCGGGAGGTAACAATGAGCAGTTCTTC.

This chain uses TRBV10-2 with TRBJ2-2; TRBD1 is a possible D gene (5 bases). The V and J ends lost 5 bases and 3 bases respectively, with 16 bases between them. The CDR3 runs to 16 residues. Germline V gives CDR1 WSHSY, CDR2 SAAADI. CDR3 region: CASSPLRERDTGELFF. The CDR3 DNA reads TGCGCCAGCAGTCCCCTCAGGGAAAGGGACACCGGGGAGCTGTTTTTT.